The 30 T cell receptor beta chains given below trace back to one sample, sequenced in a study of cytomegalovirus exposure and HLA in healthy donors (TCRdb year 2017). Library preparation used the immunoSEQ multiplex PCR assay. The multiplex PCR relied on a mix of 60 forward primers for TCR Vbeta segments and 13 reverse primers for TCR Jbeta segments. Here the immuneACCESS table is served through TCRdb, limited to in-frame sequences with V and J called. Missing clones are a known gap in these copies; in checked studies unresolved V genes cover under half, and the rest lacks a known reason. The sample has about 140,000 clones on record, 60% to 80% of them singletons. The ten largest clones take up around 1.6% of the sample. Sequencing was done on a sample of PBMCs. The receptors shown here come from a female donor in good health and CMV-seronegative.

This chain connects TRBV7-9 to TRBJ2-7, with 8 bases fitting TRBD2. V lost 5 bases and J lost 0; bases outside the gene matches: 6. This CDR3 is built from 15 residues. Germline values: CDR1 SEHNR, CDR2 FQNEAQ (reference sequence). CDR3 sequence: CASSRTSGASYEQYF. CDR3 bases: TGTGCCAGCAGCCGAACTAGCGGAGCCTCCTACGAGCAGTACTTC.

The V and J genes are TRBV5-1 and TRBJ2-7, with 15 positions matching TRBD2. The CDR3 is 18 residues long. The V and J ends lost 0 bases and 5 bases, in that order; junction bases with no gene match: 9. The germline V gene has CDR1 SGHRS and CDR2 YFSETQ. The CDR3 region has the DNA TGCGCCAGCAGCTTGGGGACTAGCGGGAGGGCGACGTCAAACGAGCAGTACTTC. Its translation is CASSLGTSGRATSNEQYF. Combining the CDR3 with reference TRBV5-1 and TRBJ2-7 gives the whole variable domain KAGVTQTPRYLIKTRGQQVTLSCSPISGHRSVSWYQQTPGQGLQFLFEYFSETQRNKGNFPGRFSGRQFSNSRSEMNVSTLELGDSALYLCASSLGTSGRATSNEQYFGPGTRLTVT.

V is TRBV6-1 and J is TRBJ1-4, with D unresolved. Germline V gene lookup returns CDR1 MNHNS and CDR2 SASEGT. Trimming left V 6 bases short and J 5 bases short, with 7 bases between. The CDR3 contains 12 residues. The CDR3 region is CASRGLNEKLFF. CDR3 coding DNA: TGTGCCAGCAGGGGCCTCAATGAAAAACTGTTTTTT.

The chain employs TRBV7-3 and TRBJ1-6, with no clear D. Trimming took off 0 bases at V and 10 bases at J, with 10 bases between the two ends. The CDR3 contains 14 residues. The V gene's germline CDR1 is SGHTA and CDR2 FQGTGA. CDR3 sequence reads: CASSLTAAGSPLHF. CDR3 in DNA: TGTGCCAGCAGCTTAACAGCGGCGGGATCACCCCTCCACTTT.

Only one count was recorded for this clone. The DNA for the CDR3 is TGTGCCAGCAGCTTAGAAAGTTCATTTCTCAGCGAGCAGTACTTC. This sequence encodes CASSLESSFLSEQYF. The V call is TRBV11-2, the J call TRBJ2-7; D is unresolved. Germline V lookup: CDR1 SGHAT, CDR2 FQNNGV. The CDR3 sequence is 15 residues long. V lost 0 bases to trimming and J lost 6 bases, with 15 bases between them.

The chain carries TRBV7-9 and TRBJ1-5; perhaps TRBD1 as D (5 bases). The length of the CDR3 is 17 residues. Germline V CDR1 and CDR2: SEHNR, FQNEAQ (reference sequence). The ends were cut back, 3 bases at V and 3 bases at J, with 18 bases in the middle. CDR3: CASSFSDIGGFNQPQHF. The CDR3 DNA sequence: TGTGCCAGCAGCTTTAGCGACATCGGGGGTTTCAATCAGCCCCAGCATTTT.

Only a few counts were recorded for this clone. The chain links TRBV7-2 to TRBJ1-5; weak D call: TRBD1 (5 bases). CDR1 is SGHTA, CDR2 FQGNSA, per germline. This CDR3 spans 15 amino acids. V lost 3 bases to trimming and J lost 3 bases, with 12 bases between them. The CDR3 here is CASSFGGGNNQPQHF. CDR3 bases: TGTGCCAGCAGCTTCGGCGGGGGTAACAATCAGCCCCAGCATTTT.

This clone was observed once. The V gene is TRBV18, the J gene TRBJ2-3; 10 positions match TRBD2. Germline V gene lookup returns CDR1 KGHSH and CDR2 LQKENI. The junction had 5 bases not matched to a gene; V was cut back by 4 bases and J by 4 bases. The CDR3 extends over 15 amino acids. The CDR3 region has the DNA TGTGCCAGCTCACTTACTAGCGGGACATCAGATACGCAGTATTTT. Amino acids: CASSLTSGTSDTQYF.

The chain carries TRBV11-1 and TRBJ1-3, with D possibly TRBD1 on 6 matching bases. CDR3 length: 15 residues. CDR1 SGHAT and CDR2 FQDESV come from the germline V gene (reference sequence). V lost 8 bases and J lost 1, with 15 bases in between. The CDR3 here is CASGQSSRSGNTIYF. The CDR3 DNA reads TGTGCCAGCGGACAGTCATCACGTTCTGGAAACACCATATATTTT. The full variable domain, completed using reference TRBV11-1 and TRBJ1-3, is EAEVAQSPRYKITEKSQAVAFWCDPISGHATLYWYRQILGQGPELLVQFQDESVVDDSQLPKDRFSAERLKGVDSTLKIQPAELGDSAMYLCASGQSSRSGNTIYFGEGSWLTVV.

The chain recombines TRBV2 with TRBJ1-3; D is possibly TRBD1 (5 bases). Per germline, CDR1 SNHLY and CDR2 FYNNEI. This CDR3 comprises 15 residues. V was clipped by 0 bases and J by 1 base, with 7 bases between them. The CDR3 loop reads CASSEAGGSGNTIYF. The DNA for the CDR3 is TGTGCCAGCAGTGAAGCGGGGGGGTCTGGAAACACCATATATTTT.

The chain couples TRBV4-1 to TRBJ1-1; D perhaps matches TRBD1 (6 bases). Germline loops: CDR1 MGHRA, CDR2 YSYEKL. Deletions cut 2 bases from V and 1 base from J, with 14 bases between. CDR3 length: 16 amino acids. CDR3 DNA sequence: TGCGCCAGCAGCCAACTCTACAGGGTAAGGAACACTGAAGCTTTCTTT. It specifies CASSQLYRVRNTEAFF.

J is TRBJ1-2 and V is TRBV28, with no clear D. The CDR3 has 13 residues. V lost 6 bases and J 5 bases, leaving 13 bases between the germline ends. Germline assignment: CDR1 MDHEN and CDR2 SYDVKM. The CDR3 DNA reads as TGTGCCAGCAGCTTACCGTCCCAGTATGGCTACACCTTC. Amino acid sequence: CASSLPSQYGYTF.

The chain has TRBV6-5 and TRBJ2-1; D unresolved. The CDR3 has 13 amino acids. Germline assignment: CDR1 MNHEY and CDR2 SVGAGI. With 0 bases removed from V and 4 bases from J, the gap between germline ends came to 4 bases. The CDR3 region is CASSYSRYNEQFF. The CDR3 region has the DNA TGTGCCAGCAGTTACTCGCGTTACAATGAGCAGTTCTTC.

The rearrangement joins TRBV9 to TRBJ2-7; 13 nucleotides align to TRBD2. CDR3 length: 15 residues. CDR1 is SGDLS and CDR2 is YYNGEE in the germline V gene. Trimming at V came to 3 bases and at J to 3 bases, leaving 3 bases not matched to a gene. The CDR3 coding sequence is TGTGCCAGCAGCGCGGGACTAGCGGGAATCTACGAGCAGTACTTC. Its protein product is CASSAGLAGIYEQYF.

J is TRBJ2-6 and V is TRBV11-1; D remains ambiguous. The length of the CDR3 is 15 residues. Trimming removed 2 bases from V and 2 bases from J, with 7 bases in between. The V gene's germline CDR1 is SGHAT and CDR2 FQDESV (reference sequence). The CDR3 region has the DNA TGTGCCAGCAGCTTAAATAGTGCTGGGGCCAACGTCCTGACTTTC. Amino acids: CASSLNSAGANVLTF.

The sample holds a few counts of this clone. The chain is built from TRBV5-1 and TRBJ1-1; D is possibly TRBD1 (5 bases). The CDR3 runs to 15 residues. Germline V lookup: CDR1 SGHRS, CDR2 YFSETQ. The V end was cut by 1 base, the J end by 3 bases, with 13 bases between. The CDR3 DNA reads TGCGCCAGCAGCTTGCGGGATGGGGGGGACACTGAAGCTTTCTTT. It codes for CASSLRDGGDTEAFF. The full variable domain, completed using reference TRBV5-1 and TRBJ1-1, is KAGVTQTPRYLIKTRGQQVTLSCSPISGHRSVSWYQQTPGQGLQFLFEYFSETQRNKGNFPGRFSGRQFSNSRSEMNVSTLELGDSALYLCASSLRDGGDTEAFFGQGTRLTVV.

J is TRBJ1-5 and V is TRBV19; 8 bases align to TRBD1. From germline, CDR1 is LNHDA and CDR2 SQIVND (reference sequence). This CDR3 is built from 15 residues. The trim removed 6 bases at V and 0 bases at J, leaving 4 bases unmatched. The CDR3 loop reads CASSGQGISNQPQHF. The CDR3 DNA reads TGTGCCAGTAGCGGACAGGGAATTAGCAATCAGCCCCAGCATTTT.

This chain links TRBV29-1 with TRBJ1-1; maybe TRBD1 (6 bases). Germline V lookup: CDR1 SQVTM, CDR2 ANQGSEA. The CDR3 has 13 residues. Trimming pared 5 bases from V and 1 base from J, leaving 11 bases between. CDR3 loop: CSVRDRTNTEAFF. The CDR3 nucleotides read TGCAGCGTTCGCGACAGGACGAACACTGAAGCTTTCTTT. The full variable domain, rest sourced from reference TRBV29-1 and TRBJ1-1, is SAVISQKPSRDICQRGTSLTIQCQVDSQVTMMFWYRQQPGQSLTLIATANQGSEATYESGFVIDKFPISRPNLTFSTLTVSNMSPEDSSIYLCSVRDRTNTEAFFGQGTRLTVV.

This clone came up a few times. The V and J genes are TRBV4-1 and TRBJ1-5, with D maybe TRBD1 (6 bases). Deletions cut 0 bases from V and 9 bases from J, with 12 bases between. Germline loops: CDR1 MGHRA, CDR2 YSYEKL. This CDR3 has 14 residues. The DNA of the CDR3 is TGCGCCAGCAGCCAAGAGGGGGGGCGGGGGCCCCAGCATTTT. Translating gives CASSQEGGRGPQHF.

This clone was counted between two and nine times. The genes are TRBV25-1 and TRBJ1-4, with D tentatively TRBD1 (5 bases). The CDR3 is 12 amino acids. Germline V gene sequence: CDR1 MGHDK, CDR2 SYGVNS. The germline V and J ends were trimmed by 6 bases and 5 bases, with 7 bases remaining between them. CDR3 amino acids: CASRTVNEKLFF. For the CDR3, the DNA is TGTGCCAGCAGGACAGTCAATGAAAAACTGTTTTTT.

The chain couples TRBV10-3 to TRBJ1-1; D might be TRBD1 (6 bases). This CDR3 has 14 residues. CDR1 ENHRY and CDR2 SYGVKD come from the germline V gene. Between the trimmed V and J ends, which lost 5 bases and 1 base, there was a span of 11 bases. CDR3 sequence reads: CAISRGGGNTEAFF. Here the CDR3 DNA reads TGTGCCATCAGTCGGGGGGGCGGGAACACTGAAGCTTTCTTT.

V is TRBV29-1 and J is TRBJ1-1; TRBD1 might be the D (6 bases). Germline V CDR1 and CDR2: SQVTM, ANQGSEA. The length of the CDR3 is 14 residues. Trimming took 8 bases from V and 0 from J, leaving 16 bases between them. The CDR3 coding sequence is TGCAGCACCATCCCCGGACAGTTGAACACTGAAGCTTTCTTT. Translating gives CSTIPGQLNTEAFF.

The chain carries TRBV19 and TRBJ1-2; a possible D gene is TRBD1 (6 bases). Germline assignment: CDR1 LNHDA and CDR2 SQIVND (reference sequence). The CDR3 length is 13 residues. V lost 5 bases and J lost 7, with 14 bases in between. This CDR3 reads CASSAGAWGGYTF. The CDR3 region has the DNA TGTGCCAGTAGTGCAGGGGCATGGGGTGGCTACACCTTC.

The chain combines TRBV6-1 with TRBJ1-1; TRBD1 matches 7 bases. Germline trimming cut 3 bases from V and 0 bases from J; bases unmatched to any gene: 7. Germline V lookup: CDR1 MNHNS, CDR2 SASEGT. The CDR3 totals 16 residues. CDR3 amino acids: CASSDTWDSLNTEAFF. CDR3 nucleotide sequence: TGTGCCAGCAGTGATACCTGGGACAGCTTGAACACTGAAGCTTTCTTT.

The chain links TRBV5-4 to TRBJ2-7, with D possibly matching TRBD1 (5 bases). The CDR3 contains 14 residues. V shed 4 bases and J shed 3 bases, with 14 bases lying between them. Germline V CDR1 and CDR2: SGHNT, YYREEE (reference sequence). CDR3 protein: CASSQRGTLYEQYF. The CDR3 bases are TGTGCCAGCAGCCAAAGGGGAACCCTCTACGAGCAGTACTTC.

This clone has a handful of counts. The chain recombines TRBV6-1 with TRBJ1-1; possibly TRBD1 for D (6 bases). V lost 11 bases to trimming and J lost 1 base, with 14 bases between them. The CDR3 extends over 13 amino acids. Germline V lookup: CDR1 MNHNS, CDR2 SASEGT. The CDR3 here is CAGSPTGNTEAFF. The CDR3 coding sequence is TGTGCCGGCTCACCGACAGGGAACACTGAAGCTTTCTTT.

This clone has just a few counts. In DNA, the CDR3 is TGTGCCAGTAAACTAGCGGGGGGGCCCGATGAGCAGTTCTTC. Residues: CASKLAGGPDEQFF. The rearrangement links TRBV4-2 to TRBJ2-1; 13 nucleotides match TRBD2. The V gene's germline CDR1 is LGHNA and CDR2 YNFKEQ. The CDR3 totals 14 residues. V lost 9 bases and J lost 8; bases outside the gene matches: 7.

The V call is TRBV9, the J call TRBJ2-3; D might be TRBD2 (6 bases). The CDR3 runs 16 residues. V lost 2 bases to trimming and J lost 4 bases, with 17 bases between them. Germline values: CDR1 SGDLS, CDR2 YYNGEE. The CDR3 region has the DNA TGTGCCAGCAGCGTCCCAGGAGGGAACTGGGCAGATACGCAGTATTTT. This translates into CASSVPGGNWADTQYF.

The CDR3 DNA reads TGTGCCAGCAGCTGGGCGGACAGGGGGATCTACGAGCAGTACTTC. It specifies CASSWADRGIYEQYF. The genes are TRBV7-3 and TRBJ2-5; 10 positions agree with TRBD1. The J call is doubtful: the DNA matches TRBJ2-7 better. Germline V gives CDR1 SGHTA, CDR2 FQGTGA. The CDR3 loop spans 15 amino acids.

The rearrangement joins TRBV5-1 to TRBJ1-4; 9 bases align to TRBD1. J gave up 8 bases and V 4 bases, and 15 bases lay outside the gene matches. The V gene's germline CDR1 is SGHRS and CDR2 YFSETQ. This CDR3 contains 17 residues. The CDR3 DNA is TGCGCCAGCAGCCAACAACCAGGGACAGGGAAAAAGGAAAAACTGTTTTTT. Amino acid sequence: CASSQQPGTGKKEKLFF.